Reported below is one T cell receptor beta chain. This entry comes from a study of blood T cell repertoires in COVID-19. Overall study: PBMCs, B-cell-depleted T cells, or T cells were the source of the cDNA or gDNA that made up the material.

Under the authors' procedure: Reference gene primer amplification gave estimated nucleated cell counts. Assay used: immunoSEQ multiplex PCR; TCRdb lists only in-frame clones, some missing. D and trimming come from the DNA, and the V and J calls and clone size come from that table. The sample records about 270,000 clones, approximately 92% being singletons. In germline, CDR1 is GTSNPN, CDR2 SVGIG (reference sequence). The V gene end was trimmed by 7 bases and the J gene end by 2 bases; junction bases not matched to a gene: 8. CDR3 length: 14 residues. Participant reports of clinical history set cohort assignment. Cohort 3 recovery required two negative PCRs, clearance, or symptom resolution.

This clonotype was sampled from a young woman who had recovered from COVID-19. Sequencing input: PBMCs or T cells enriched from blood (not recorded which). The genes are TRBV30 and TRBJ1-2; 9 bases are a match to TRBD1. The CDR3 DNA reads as TGTGCCTATGGGACAGGGATAGGGAACTATGGCTACACCTTC. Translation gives CAYGTGIGNYGYTF.